This T cell receptor (beta chain) was observed in a study of shared clonotypes between healthy human individuals. General study points: Across subsets, estimated richness was generally greater for naive than for memory populations. Several donors shared 4.5% to 6.5% of their naive CD4 clonotypes.

This CDR3 is 14 amino acids long. Germline CDR1 and CDR2: SQVTM and ANQGSEA. The junction had 6 bases not matched to a gene; V was cut back by 7 bases and J by 2 bases. TCRdb keeps only in-frame clones here, not all; method: immunoSEQ multiplex PCR. The sample has around 990,000 clones, about 80% seen once. In the case of this clone: Its target is not known.

Those who donated were healthy HIV-negative adults, with no recent acute infections or vaccinations reported. The receptor was derived from a man aged 18 to 30 in good health. Some clones in this sample may be carry-over from other donors' samples. Material: memory CD4+ T cells from PBMCs. The subset was: CD45RA-negative fraction. This sequence joins TRBV29-1 and TRBJ2-1; 9 bases are shared with TRBD2. CDR3: CSAVSGSAYNEQFF. The DNA for the CDR3 is TGCAGCGCCGTTAGCGGGAGTGCCTACAATGAGCAGTTCTTC.